This T cell receptor (beta chain) was identified during a study of CD8+CD57+ T cells in acquired aplastic anemia. Study-wide context: Yields of DNA that came from sorted CD4+ and CD8+ cells averaged about 3 ug.

Sequenced patients had shown CD8+CD57+ cell expansion by flow cytometry. Patients were untreated when blood was sampled. This clonotype has at least ten counts. Trimming stripped 1 base from V and 4 bases from J, with 7 bases between. Germline V gene sequence: CDR1 LGHNT, CDR2 FRNRAP. The CDR3 runs to 13 residues. Researchers used genomic DNA as the template to profile TCR beta VDJ and CDR3. TCRdb itself ran the reads through MiXCR, one entry per CDR3 protein. Of 180,000 or so distinct CDR3 sequences listed, approximately 48% are singletons. Source material: sorted CD4+, CD8+, or CD8+CD57+ T cells (not recorded which) from PBMCs. The receptor's source is a human donor with aplastic anemia. The chain couples TRBV12-5 to TRBJ1-1; the D is unclear. CDR3 region: CASGLDLVTEAFF. The CDR3 region has the DNA TGTGCTAGTGGTTTGGACCTCGTCACTGAAGCTTTCTTT.